Listed here is a single TCR beta chain. The data stem from a study of shared clonotypes between healthy human individuals. Each subset's genomic DNA was shared equally among a number of immunoSEQ plates. Produced via immunoSEQ multiplex PCR; TCRdb's table is partial and in-frame only. The repertoire includes about 1 million clones, around 75% of them detected once, and 1.5% sits in the top ten. Sequencing input: memory CD4+ T cells sorted from blood. The sample's subset: CD45RA-negative fraction. The clonotype comes from a man younger than 30 in good health.

CDR3 residues: CAWSGGAGNEKLFF. The CDR3 DNA sequence: TGTGCCTGGAGTGGGGGGGCAGGGAATGAAAAACTGTTTTTT. This chain links TRBV30 with TRBJ1-4, with D maybe TRBD1 (6 bases). The CDR3 is 14 amino acids. Trimming left V 1 base short and J 5 bases short, with 11 bases between. Germline V gene sequence: CDR1 GTSNPN, CDR2 SVGIG (reference sequence).